Each of the 5 T cell receptor beta chains below was sequenced from the same sample in a study of blood T cell repertoires in COVID-19. Sequencing used immunoSEQ multiplex PCR; TCRdb keeps in-frame clones, though not all of them. The data show some 140,000 clones, 65% to 80% seen once. Sequencing input: peripheral blood. These receptors all come from a man in his sixties with acute or convalescent COVID-19.

CDR3 sequence: CASSQDGSGTGELFF. The CDR3 nucleotides are TGCGCCAGCAGCCAAGACGGGAGTGGCACCGGGGAGCTGTTTTTT. The chain joins TRBV4-3 to TRBJ2-2, with a tentative D call TRBD2 (6 bases). The germline gives CDR1 LGHNA, CDR2 YSLEER. The CDR3 sequence is 15 residues long. The ends were cut back, 0 bases at V and 4 bases at J, with 9 bases in the middle.

The chain carries TRBV7-8 and TRBJ2-7; tentative D call: TRBD1 (6 bases). The CDR3 consists of 14 residues. Germline V gene sequence: CDR1 SGHVS, CDR2 FQNEAQ. V lost 4 bases to trimming and J lost 4 bases, with 14 bases between them. The CDR3 nucleotides are TGTGCCAGCAGCTGGAATCAGGGGTCGTACGAGCAGTACTTC. It yields the protein CASSWNQGSYEQYF.

This chain uses TRBV27 with TRBJ2-5, with D maybe TRBD2 (6 bases). V was pared by 0 bases and J by 6 bases, with 14 bases between. Per germline, CDR1 MNHEY and CDR2 SMNVEV (reference sequence). The CDR3 spans 15 residues. The CDR3 is CASSLSLTSSQTQYF. In DNA, the CDR3 is TGTGCCAGCAGTTTATCCCTAACTAGCTCCCAGACCCAGTACTTC.

This clone was recorded once. V gene TRBV28 combines with J gene TRBJ2-7, with 9 bases that match TRBD2. V lost 6 bases to trimming and J lost 1 base; unmatched junction nucleotides: 7. This CDR3 contains 15 residues. Germline V lookup: CDR1 MDHEN, CDR2 SYDVKM. The CDR3 spells CASRSGTSSSYEQYF. The CDR3 region has the DNA TGTGCCAGCAGATCCGGGACTAGCTCTTCCTACGAGCAGTACTTC.

Only one count was recorded for this clone. The V gene is TRBV28, the J gene TRBJ1-4; 7 nucleotides line up with TRBD1. The germline V gene encodes CDR1 MDHEN and CDR2 SYDVKM. Trimming cost V 5 bases and J 0 bases; bases outside gene matches: 6. The CDR3 is 16 amino acids. The DNA for the CDR3 is TGTGCCAGCAGTCTTAGACAGGGAACAACTAATGAAAAACTGTTTTTT. Protein sequence: CASSLRQGTTNEKLFF.